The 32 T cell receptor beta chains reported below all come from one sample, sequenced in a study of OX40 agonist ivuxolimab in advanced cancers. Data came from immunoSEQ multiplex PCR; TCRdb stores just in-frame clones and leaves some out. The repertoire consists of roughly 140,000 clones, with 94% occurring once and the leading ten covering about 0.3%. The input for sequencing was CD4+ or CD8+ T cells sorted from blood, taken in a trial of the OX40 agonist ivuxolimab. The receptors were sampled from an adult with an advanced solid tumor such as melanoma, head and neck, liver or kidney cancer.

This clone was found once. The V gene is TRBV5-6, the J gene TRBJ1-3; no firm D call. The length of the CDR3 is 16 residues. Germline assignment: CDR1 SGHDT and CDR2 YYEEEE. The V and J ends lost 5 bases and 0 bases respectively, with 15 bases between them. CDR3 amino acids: CASSRGGGSSGNTIYF. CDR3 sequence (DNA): TGTGCCAGCAGTCGGGGTGGAGGGAGCTCTGGAAACACCATATATTTT. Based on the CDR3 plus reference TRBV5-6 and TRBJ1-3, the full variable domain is DAGVTQSPTHLIKTRGQQVTLRCSPKSGHDTVSWYQQALGQGPQFIFQYYEEEERQRGNFPDRFSGHQFPNYSSELNVNALLLGDSALYLCASSRGGGSSGNTIYFGEGSWLTVV.

The CDR3 sequence: CAISQSGQGDTEAFF. CDR3 bases: TGTGCCATCAGCCAATCGGGACAGGGAGACACTGAAGCTTTCTTT. This chain connects TRBV10-3 to TRBJ1-1; TRBD1 matches 9 bases. Germline CDR1 ENHRY, CDR2 SYGVKD. The ends lost 6 bases at V and 3 bases at J; junction bases unmatched: 8. The length of the CDR3 is 15 residues.

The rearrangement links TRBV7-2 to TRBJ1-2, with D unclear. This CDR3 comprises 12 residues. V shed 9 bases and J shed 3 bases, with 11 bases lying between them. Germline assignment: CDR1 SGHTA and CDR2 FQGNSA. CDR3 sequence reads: CASNKVDYGYTF. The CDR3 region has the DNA TGTGCCAGTAACAAGGTGGACTATGGCTACACCTTC.

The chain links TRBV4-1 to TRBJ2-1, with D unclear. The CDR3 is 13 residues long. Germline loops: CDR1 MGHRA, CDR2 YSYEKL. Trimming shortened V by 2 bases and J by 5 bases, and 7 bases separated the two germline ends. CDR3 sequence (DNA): TGCGCCAGCAGCCAACTCGTGAACAATGAGCAGTTCTTC. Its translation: CASSQLVNNEQFF.

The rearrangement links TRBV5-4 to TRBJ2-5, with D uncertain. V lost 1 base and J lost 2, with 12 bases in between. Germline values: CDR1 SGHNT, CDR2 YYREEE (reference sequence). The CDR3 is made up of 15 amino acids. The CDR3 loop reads CASSLSPGPQETQYF. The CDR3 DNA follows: TGTGCCAGCAGCTTGTCCCCTGGACCTCAAGAGACCCAGTACTTC.

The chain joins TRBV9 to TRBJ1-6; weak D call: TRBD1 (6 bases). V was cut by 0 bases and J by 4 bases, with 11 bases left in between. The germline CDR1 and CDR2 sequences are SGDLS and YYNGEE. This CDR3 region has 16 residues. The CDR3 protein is CASSVEPGEYNSPLHF. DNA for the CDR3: TGTGCCAGCAGCGTAGAGCCAGGGGAGTATAATTCACCCCTCCACTTT.

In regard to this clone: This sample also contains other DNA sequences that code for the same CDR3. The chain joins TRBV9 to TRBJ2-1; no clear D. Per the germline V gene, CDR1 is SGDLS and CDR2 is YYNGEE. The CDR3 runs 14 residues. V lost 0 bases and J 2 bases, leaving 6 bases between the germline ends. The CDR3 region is CASSVGGTYNEQFF. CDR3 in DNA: TGTGCCAGCAGCGTAGGGGGAACCTACAATGAGCAGTTCTTC. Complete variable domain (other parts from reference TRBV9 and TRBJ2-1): DSGVTQTPKHLITATGQRVTLRCSPRSGDLSVYWYQQSLDQGLQFLIQYYNGEERAKGNILERFSAQQFPDLHSELNLSSLELGDSALYFCASSVGGTYNEQFFGPGTRLTVL.

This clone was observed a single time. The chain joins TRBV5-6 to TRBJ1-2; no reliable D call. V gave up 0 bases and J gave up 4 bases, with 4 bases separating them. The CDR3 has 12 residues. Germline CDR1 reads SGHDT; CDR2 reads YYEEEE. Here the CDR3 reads CASSLGLYGYTF. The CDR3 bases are TGTGCCAGCAGCTTGGGGCTCTATGGCTACACCTTC.

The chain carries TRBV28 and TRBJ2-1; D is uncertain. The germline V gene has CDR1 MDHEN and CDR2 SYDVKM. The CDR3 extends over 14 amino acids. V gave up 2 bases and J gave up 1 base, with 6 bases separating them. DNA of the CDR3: TGTGCCAGCAGTTTAGTCGGGTCCTACAATGAGCAGTTCTTC. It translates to CASSLVGSYNEQFF.

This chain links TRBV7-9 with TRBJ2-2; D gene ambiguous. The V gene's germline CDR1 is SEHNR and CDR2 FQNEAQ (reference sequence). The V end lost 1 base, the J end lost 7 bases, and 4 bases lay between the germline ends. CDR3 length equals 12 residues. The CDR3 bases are TGTGCCAGCAGCTTAGTGAGCGGGGAGCTGTTTTTT. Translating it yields CASSLVSGELFF.

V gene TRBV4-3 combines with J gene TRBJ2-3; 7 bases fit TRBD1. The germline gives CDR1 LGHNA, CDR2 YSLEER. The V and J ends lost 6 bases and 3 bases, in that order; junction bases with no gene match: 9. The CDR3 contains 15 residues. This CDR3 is CASRPGQAMTDTQYF. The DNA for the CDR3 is TGCGCCAGCAGACCCGGACAGGCTATGACAGATACGCAGTATTTT.

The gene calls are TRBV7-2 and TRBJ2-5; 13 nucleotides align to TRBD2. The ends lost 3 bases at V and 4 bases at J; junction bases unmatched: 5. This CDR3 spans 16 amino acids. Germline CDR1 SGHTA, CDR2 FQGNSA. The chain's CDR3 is CASSFRLAGGGETQYF. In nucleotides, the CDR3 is TGTGCCAGCAGCTTCAGACTAGCGGGAGGTGGAGAGACCCAGTACTTC.

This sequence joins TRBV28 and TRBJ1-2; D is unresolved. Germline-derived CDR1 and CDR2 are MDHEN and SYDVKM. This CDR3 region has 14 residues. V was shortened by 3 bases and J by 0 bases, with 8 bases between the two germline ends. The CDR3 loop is CASSFGGSNYGYTF. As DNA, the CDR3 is TGTGCCAGCAGTTTTGGCGGATCTAACTATGGCTACACCTTC.

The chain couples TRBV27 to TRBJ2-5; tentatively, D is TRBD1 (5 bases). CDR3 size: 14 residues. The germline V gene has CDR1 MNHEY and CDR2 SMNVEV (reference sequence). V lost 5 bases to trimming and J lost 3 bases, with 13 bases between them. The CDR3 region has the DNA TGTGCCAGCAGTCCCCAGGGAAGCAAAGAGACCCAGTACTTC. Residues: CASSPQGSKETQYF.

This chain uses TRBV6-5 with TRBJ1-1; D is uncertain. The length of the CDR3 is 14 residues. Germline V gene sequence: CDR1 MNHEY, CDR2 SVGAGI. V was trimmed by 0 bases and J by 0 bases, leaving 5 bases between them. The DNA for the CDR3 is TGTGCCAGCAGTTACTCGTCGGTGAACACTGAAGCTTTCTTT. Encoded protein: CASSYSSVNTEAFF.

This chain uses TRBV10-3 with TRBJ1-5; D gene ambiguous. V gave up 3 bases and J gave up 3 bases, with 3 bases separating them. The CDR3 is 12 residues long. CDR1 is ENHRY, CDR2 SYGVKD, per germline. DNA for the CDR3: TGTGCCATCAGTGACATCAATCAGCCCCAGCATTTT. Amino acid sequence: CAISDINQPQHF.

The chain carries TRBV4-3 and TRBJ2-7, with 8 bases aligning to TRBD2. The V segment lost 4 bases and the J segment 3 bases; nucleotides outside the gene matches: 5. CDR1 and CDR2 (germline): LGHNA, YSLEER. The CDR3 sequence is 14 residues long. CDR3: CASSRARGDYEQYF. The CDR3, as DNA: TGCGCCAGCAGCCGGGCGCGGGGGGACTACGAGCAGTACTTC.

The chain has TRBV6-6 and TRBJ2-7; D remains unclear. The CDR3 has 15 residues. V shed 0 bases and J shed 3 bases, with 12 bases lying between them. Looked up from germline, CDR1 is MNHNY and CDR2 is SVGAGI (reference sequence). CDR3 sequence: CASSYSHATGYEQYF. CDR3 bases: TGTGCCAGCAGTTACTCGCATGCTACGGGCTACGAGCAGTACTTC.

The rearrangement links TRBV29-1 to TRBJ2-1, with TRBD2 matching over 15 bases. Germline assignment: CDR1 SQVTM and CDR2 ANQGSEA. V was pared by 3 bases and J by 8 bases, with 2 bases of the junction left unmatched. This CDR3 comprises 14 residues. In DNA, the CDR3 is TGCAGCGTTGAGGGACTAGCGGGAGGAGATGAGCAGTTCTTC. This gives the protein CSVEGLAGGDEQFF.

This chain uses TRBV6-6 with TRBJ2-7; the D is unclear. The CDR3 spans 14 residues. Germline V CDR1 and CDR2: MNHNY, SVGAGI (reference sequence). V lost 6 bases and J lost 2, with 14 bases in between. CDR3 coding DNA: TGTGCCAGCAGAGACCAGGTGGGCCCCTACGAGCAGTACTTC. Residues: CASRDQVGPYEQYF.

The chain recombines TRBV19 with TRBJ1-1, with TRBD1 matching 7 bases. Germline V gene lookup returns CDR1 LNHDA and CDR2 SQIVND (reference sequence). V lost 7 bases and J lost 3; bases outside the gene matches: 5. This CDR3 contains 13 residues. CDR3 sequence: CASKEQGYTEAFF. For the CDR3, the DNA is TGTGCCAGTAAAGAACAGGGGTACACTGAAGCTTTCTTT.

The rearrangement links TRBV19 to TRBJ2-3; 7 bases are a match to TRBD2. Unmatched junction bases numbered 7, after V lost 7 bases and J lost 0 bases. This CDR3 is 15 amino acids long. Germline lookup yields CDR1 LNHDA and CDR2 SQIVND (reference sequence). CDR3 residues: CASMVGGSSTDTQYF. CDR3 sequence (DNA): TGTGCCAGTATGGTTGGCGGGAGTAGCACAGATACGCAGTATTTT.

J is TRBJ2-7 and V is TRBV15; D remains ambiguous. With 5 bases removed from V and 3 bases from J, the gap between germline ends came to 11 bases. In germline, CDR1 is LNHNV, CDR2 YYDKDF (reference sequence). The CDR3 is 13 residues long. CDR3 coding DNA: TGTGCCACCAGCCCTAGGAGTGGCTACGAGCAGTACTTC. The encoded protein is CATSPRSGYEQYF.

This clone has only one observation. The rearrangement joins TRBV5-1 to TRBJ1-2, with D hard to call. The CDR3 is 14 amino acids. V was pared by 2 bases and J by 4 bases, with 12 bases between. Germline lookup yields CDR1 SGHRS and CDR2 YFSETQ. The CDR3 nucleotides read TGCGCCAGCAGCTTCGACCCCGCTAGCTATGGCTACACCTTC. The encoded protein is CASSFDPASYGYTF.

The CDR3 coding sequence is TGTGCCAGCAGTCCGACAGGGGCCATCATCTATGGCTACACCTTC. It codes for CASSPTGAIIYGYTF. The chain links TRBV6-5 to TRBJ1-2, with 8 bases lining up with TRBD1. The junction had 9 bases not matched to a gene; V was cut back by 5 bases and J by 4 bases. This CDR3 is built from 15 residues. Per germline, CDR1 MNHEY and CDR2 SVGAGI.

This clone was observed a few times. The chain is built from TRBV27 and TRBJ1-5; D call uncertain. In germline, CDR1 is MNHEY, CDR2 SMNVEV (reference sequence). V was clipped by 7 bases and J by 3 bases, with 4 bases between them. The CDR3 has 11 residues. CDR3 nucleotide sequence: TGTGCCAGCACCGCCAATCAGCCCCAGCATTTT. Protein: CASTANQPQHF.

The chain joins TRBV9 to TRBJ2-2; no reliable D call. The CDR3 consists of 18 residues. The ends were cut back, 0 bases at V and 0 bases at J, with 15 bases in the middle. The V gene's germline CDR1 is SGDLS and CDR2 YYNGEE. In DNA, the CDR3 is TGTGCCAGCAGCGTAGCTACCCGGGTCGTGCCGAACACCGGGGAGCTGTTTTTT. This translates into CASSVATRVVPNTGELFF. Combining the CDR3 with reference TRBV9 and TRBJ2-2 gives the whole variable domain DSGVTQTPKHLITATGQRVTLRCSPRSGDLSVYWYQQSLDQGLQFLIQYYNGEERAKGNILERFSAQQFPDLHSELNLSSLELGDSALYFCASSVATRVVPNTGELFFGEGSRLTVL.

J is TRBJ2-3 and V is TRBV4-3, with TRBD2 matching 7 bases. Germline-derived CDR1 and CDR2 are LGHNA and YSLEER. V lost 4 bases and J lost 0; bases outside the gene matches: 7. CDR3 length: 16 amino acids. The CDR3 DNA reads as TGCGCCAGCAGCCTATCCGGGACTACCAGCACAGATACGCAGTATTTT. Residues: CASSLSGTTSTDTQYF.

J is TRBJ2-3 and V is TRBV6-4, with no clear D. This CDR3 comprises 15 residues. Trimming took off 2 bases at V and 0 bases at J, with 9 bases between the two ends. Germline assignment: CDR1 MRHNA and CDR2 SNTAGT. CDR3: CASSDGLTSTDTQYF. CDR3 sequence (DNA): TGTGCCAGCAGTGACGGCTTGACTAGCACAGATACGCAGTATTTT.

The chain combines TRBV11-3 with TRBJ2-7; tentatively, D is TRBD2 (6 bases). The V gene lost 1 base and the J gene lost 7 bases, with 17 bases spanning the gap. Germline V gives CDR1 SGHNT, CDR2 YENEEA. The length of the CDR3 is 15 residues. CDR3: CASSLAGRESAEQYF. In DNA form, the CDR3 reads TGTGCCAGCAGCTTAGCGGGGCGGGAAAGCGCGGAGCAGTACTTC.

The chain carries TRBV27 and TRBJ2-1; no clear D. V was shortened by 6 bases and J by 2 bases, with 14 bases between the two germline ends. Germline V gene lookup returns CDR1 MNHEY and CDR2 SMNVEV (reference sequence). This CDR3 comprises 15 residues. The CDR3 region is CASSMYQDPYNEQFF. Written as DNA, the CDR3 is TGTGCCAGCAGCATGTACCAGGATCCCTACAATGAGCAGTTCTTC.

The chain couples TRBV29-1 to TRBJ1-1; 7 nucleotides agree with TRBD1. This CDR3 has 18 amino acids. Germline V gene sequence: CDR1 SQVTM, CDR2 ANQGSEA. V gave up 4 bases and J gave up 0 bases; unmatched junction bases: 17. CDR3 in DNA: TGCAGCGTTGGCCCCCCCCACGGGCAGGGGGGTATGAACACTGAAGCTTTCTTT. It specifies CSVGPPHGQGGMNTEAFF.